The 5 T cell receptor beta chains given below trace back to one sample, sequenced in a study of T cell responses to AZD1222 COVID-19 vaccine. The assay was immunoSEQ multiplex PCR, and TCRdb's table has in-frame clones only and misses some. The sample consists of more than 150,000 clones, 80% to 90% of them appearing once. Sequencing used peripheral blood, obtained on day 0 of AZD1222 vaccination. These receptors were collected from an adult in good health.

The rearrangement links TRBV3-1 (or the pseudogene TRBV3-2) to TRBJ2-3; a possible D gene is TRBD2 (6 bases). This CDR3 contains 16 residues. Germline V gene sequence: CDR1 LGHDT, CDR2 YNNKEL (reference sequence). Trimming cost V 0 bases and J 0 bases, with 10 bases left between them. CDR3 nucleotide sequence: TGTGCCAGCAGCCAAGATGGGGGACTGAGCACAGATACGCAGTATTTT. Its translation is CASSQDGGLSTDTQYF.

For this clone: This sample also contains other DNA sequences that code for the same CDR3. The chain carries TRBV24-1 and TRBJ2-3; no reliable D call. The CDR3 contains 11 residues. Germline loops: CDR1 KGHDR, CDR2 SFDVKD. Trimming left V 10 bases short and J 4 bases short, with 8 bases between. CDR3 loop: CATSRSDTQYF. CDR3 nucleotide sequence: TGTGCCACAAGTCGTTCAGATACGCAGTATTTT.

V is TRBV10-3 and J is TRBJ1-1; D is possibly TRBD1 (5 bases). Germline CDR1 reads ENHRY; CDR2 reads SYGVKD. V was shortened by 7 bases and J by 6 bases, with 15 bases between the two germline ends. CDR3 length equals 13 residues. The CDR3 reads CAIKWGELSEAFF. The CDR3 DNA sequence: TGTGCCATCAAGTGGGGGGAATTATCTGAAGCTTTCTTT.

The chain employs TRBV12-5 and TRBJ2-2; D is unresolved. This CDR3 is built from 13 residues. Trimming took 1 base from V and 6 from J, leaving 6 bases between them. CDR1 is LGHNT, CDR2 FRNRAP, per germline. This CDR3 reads CASGLDGAGELFF. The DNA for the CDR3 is TGTGCTAGTGGTTTGGACGGAGCCGGGGAGCTGTTTTTT.

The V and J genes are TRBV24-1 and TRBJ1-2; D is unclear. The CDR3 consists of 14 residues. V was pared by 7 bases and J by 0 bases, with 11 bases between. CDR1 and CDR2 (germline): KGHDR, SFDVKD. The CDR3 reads CATRADGTNYGYTF. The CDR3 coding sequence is TGTGCCACCAGGGCGGACGGAACTAACTATGGCTACACCTTC.